The 19 T cell receptor beta chains given below trace back to one sample, sequenced in a study of identical twins. Each CDR3 protein is one row after TCRdb ran MiXCR on the 5' RACE reads. The data contain around 1.7 million distinct CDR3 sequences, roughly a third of them singletons. The specimen sequenced was cord blood. The receptors originated from a newborn girl in good health.

This clonotype has a handful of counts. The chain recombines TRBV12-3 or TRBV12-4 with TRBJ2-3; 8 bases align to TRBD2. This CDR3 is 16 amino acids long. After removal of 3 bases from V and 0 bases from J, the junction contained 5 bases not matched to a gene. As DNA, the CDR3 is TGTGCCAGCAGTTTCGGGCGGGGGGCTAGCACAGATACGCAGTATTTT. Amino acids: CASSFGRGASTDTQYF.

A word on this clonotype: A read error may produce the germline difference seen at one junction end. The J gene is TRBJ1-2, the V gene TRBV12-3 or TRBV12-4, with D maybe TRBD1 (6 bases). CDR3 size: 13 residues. DNA for the CDR3: TGTGGCAGCACCTACAGGGCAAACTATGGCTACACCTTC. Protein: CGSTYRANYGYTF.

The V call is TRBV4-1, the J call TRBJ2-1; the D is unclear. CDR1 and CDR2 (germline): MGHRA, YSYEKL. Trimming stripped 4 bases from V and 0 bases from J, with 19 bases between. The CDR3 sequence is 18 residues long. The CDR3 sequence: CASSPLAAVLSSYNEQFF. As DNA, the CDR3 is TGCGCCAGCAGCCCGTTGGCTGCCGTCCTTAGCTCCTACAATGAGCAGTTCTTC.

This clonotype came up a few times. The chain uses TRBV4-2 and TRBJ2-1, with D possibly being TRBD1 or TRBD2 (6 bases each). There are 19 residues in the CDR3. Germline V gene lookup returns CDR1 LGHNA and CDR2 YNFKEQ. Trimming took 1 base from V and 2 from J, leaving 21 bases between them. CDR3 residues: CASSQAAQGLAGPYNEQFF. Here the CDR3 DNA reads TGTGCCAGCAGCCAAGCCGCACAGGGACTGGCGGGACCCTACAATGAGCAGTTCTTC.

The chain has TRBV6-2 or TRBV6-3 and TRBJ2-7; no firm D call. CDR1 and CDR2 (germline): MNHEY, SVGEGT. The CDR3 length is 11 residues. The V and J ends lost 2 bases and 5 bases respectively, with 4 bases between them. CDR3: CASSYPHEQYF. In nucleotides, the CDR3 is TGTGCCAGCAGTTACCCCCACGAGCAGTACTTC.

As to this clonotype: A much bigger clone sits one base away, suggesting this may be a read error. J is TRBJ2-5 and V is TRBV11-2; D unclear. This CDR3 spans 14 amino acids. CDR1 is SGHAT and CDR2 is FQNNGV in the germline V gene. V lost 4 bases, J lost 1 base, and 10 bases lay in between. The CDR3 is CASSYGVAQETQYF. DNA for the CDR3: TGTGCCAGCAGCTATGGGGTTGCCCAAGAGACCCAGTACTTC. Full variable domain (outside the CDR3, taken from reference TRBV11-2 and TRBJ2-5): EAGVAQSPRYKIIEKRQSVAFWCNPISGHATLYWYQQILGQGPKLLIQFQNNGVVDDSQLPKDRFSAERLKGVDSTLKIQPAKLEDSAVYLCASSYGVAQETQYFGPGTRLLVL.

The chain uses TRBV6-2 or TRBV6-3 and TRBJ2-3; TRBD2 aligns across 9 bases. CDR3 length: 16 residues. Unmatched junction bases numbered 3, after V lost 0 bases and J lost 2 bases. In germline, CDR1 is MNHEY, CDR2 SVGEGT. The chain's CDR3 is CASSYSAGGTTDTQYF. CDR3 sequence (DNA): TGTGCCAGCAGTTACTCGGCGGGGGGGACCACAGATACGCAGTATTTT.

The J gene is TRBJ2-1, the V gene TRBV20-1; 10 bases line up with TRBD2. The J call is in doubt because the DNA end fits TRBJ2-7 better. The CDR3 is 16 residues long. CDR1 is DFQATT, CDR2 SNEGSKA, per germline (reference sequence). DNA for the CDR3: TGCAGTGCTAGTACACATAGCGGGAGGCCCTACAATGAGCAGTACTTC. Residues: CSASTHSGRPYNEQYF.

The table lists this clonotype with a few counts. The chain combines TRBV24-1 with TRBJ2-1; TRBD2 agrees at 8 bases. V dropped 9 bases and J dropped 5; count of bases not matched to a gene: 8. This CDR3 is 14 amino acids long. CDR1 is KGHDR and CDR2 is SFDVKD in the germline V gene. This CDR3 is CATSSGLVNNEQFF. The CDR3 DNA reads as TGTGCCACCTCCTCGGGACTAGTCAACAATGAGCAGTTCTTC.

This clonotype appeared a few times. This chain joins TRBV10-1 and TRBJ2-3; 7 positions agree with TRBD1. Per germline, CDR1 WNHNN and CDR2 SYGVQD (reference sequence). V gave up 2 bases and J gave up 3 bases; unmatched junction bases: 5. CDR3 length equals 15 residues. In DNA form, the CDR3 reads TGCGCCAGCAGTGAGGCCCAGGGGGAGACAGATACGCAGTATTTT. It yields the protein CASSEAQGETDTQYF.

The chain employs TRBV10-3 and TRBJ2-2; D unresolved. This CDR3 contains 12 residues. V lost 7 bases and J 2 bases, leaving 5 bases between the germline ends. CDR1 is ENHRY, CDR2 SYGVKD, per germline. The CDR3 is CAINSNTGELFF. The CDR3 coding sequence is TGTGCCATCAACAGTAACACCGGGGAGCTGTTTTTT.

J is TRBJ2-1 and V is TRBV11-2, with 9 bases aligning to TRBD2. Germline trimming cut 3 bases from V and 4 bases from J; bases unmatched to any gene: 7. Germline V gene data show CDR1 as SGHAT and CDR2 as FQNNGV. This CDR3 contains 16 residues. This CDR3 reads CASSFPSGGIYNEQFF. As DNA, the CDR3 is TGTGCCAGCAGCTTTCCAAGCGGGGGGATTTACAATGAGCAGTTCTTC.

This clonotype was picked up one time. The chain couples TRBV27 to TRBJ1-1; 8 bases map to TRBD1. Looked up from germline, CDR1 is MNHEY and CDR2 is SMNVEV (reference sequence). This CDR3 spans 12 amino acids. Trimming at V came to 3 bases and at J to 7 bases, leaving 1 base not matched to a gene. CDR3 in amino acids: CASSFTGGEAFF. CDR3 nucleotides: TGTGCCAGCAGTTTCACAGGGGGTGAAGCTTTCTTT.

The chain is built from TRBV2 and TRBJ2-3; no firm D call. Deletions cut 4 bases from V and 2 bases from J, with 7 bases between. This CDR3 comprises 13 residues. CDR1 and CDR2 from the germline V gene are SNHLY and FYNNEI. DNA of the CDR3: TGTGCCAGCAGTGTCGACCACACAGATACGCAGTATTTT. It yields the protein CASSVDHTDTQYF.

This chain joins TRBV10-3 and TRBJ2-7; TRBD1 matches at 9 bases. The CDR3 length is 15 residues. V lost 4 bases and J lost 6; bases outside the gene matches: 10. Germline lookup yields CDR1 ENHRY and CDR2 SYGVKD. This chain's CDR3 is CAISARDRAPLEQYF. The CDR3 nucleotides read TGTGCCATCAGTGCGCGGGACAGGGCCCCTCTCGAGCAGTACTTC.

In regard to this clonotype: With only one base between it and a far larger clone, this is likely a read error. The rearrangement joins TRBV12-3 or TRBV12-4 to TRBJ1-2; D is uncertain. The CDR3 is made up of 11 amino acids. DNA of the CDR3: TGTGTCAGCAGTTTAGGATCCGGCTACACCTTC. Residues: CVSSLGSGYTF.

The V call is TRBV4-2, the J call TRBJ2-7; 10 nucleotides align to TRBD2. Germline CDR1 and CDR2: LGHNA and YNFKEQ. The CDR3 totals 12 residues. The CDR3 region is CASGTSVYEQYF. The CDR3 DNA follows: TGTGCGTCCGGGACTAGCGTCTACGAGCAGTACTTC.

This chain uses TRBV18 with TRBJ2-3; D is uncertain. Deletions cut 2 bases from V and 3 bases from J, with 9 bases between. CDR1 is KGHSH and CDR2 is LQKENI in the germline V gene. The CDR3 spans 14 residues. CDR3: CASSPIDRTDTQYF. In DNA form, the CDR3 reads TGTGCCAGCTCACCAATAGATCGAACAGATACGCAGTATTTT.

This clonotype was detected a few times. V and J are TRBV6-5 and TRBJ2-5, with D possibly matching TRBD2 (6 bases). The germline V gene encodes CDR1 MNHEY and CDR2 SVGAGI. Deletions cut 0 bases from V and 0 bases from J, with 14 bases between. This CDR3 contains 17 residues. The CDR3 region is CASSYSRASAYQETQYF. The DNA of the CDR3 is TGTGCCAGCAGTTACTCGAGAGCTAGCGCCTACCAAGAGACCCAGTACTTC.